Presented here are 20 T cell receptor beta chains from one specimen sequenced in a study of blood T cell repertoires in COVID-19. Measured with immunoSEQ multiplex PCR; TCRdb has only the in-frame clones, and not every one. The table shows more than 250,000 clones, with around 83% occurring only once. Sequencing input: peripheral blood. The receptors were sampled from a young man with active or convalescent COVID-19.

V usage is TRBV28 and J usage is TRBJ1-5; TRBD1 matches 7 bases. The CDR3 has 16 residues. Germline-derived CDR1 and CDR2 are MDHEN and SYDVKM. Trimming at V came to 6 bases and at J to 3 bases, leaving 11 bases not matched to a gene. Here the CDR3 DNA reads TGTGCCAGCAGAGAAGGACAGGAATATTTCAATCAGCCCCAGCATTTT. It codes for CASREGQEYFNQPQHF.

This clone was counted only a few times. The rearrangement links TRBV6-5 to TRBJ2-1; D possibly corresponds to TRBD1 (5 bases). Per germline, CDR1 MNHEY and CDR2 SVGAGI. V lost 6 bases and J 8 bases, leaving 14 bases between the germline ends. This CDR3 has 13 amino acids. DNA of the CDR3: TGTGCCAGCAGCACAGGCCTGTGGGATGAGCAGTTCTTC. It specifies CASSTGLWDEQFF.

This chain uses TRBV21-1 with TRBJ1-1; the DNA was not used to check the table's D call, TRBD1. TRBV21-1 is tagged as a pseudogene. The CDR3 is 11 amino acids. DNA of the CDR3: TGTGCGAGCGCAGGGTACACTGAAGCTTTCTTT. This codes for CASAGYTEAFF.

The gene calls are TRBV18 and TRBJ1-1; TRBD1 agrees at 9 bases. V lost 4 bases to trimming and J lost 11 bases; unmatched junction nucleotides: 8. CDR3 length: 13 residues. CDR1 is KGHSH, CDR2 LQKENI, per germline. The CDR3 reads CASSREQGAGAFF. CDR3 coding DNA: TGTGCCAGCTCACGAGAACAGGGGGCAGGGGCTTTCTTT.

The V call is TRBV3-1 (or the pseudogene TRBV3-2), the J call TRBJ1-1; 7 bases are a match to TRBD1. The V gene end was trimmed by 4 bases and the J gene end by 4 bases; junction bases not matched to a gene: 3. The CDR3 runs to 13 residues. The V gene's germline CDR1 is LGHDT and CDR2 YNNKEL (reference sequence). This chain's CDR3 is CASSLGGSTEAFF. The CDR3 region has the DNA TGTGCCAGCAGCCTAGGGGGCTCCACTGAAGCTTTCTTT.

This clone was counted between two and nine times. In nucleotides, the CDR3 is TGTGCCAGCAGCTTCGACAGGGATCAGCCCCAGCATTTT. Amino acids: CASSFDRDQPQHF. The chain combines TRBV7-9 with TRBJ1-5, with 7 nucleotides matching TRBD1. V trimming: 3 bases; J trimming: 5 bases; junction bases outside the gene matches: 1. The CDR3 contains 13 residues. CDR1 is SEHNR and CDR2 is FQNEAQ in the germline V gene (reference sequence).

The gene calls are TRBV19 and TRBJ1-5, with D uncertain. In germline, CDR1 is LNHDA, CDR2 SQIVND (reference sequence). The CDR3 runs to 13 residues. V lost 2 bases to trimming and J lost 3 bases, with 5 bases between them. This chain's CDR3 is CASSITYNQPQHF. CDR3 bases: TGTGCCAGTAGTATAACTTACAATCAGCCCCAGCATTTT.

This rearrangement joins TRBV7-6 to TRBJ2-3; D may be TRBD1 (5 bases). The germline V and J ends were trimmed by 8 bases and 6 bases, with 15 bases remaining between them. CDR3 length: 13 amino acids. Germline-derived CDR1 and CDR2 are SGHVS and FNYEAQ. The CDR3 DNA sequence: TGTGCCAGCCTTAGCTGGGGCTCGGATACGCAGTATTTT. Encoded protein: CASLSWGSDTQYF. The variable domain in full, with the rest retrieved from reference TRBV7-6 and TRBJ2-3, is GAGVSQSPRYKVTKRGQDVALRCDPISGHVSLYWYRQALGQGPEFLTYFNYEAQQDKSGLPNDRFSAERPEGSISTLTIQRTEQRDSAMYRCASLSWGSDTQYFGPGTRLTVL.

This chain joins TRBV28 and TRBJ1-3; TRBD1 agrees at 7 bases. J gave up 4 bases and V 3 bases, and 3 bases lay outside the gene matches. CDR1 and CDR2 from the germline V gene are MDHEN and SYDVKM. This CDR3 is 14 amino acids long. This CDR3 is CASSLSQGGNTIYF. CDR3 coding DNA: TGTGCCAGCAGTTTGTCACAGGGGGGAAACACCATATATTTT.

This clone turned up a few times. The rearrangement links TRBV30 to TRBJ2-2; no firm D call. The V end lost 4 bases, the J end lost 0 bases, and 6 bases lay between the germline ends. The CDR3 is made up of 13 amino acids. Germline V gene lookup returns CDR1 GTSNPN and CDR2 SVGIG (reference sequence). CDR3 nucleotides: TGTGCCTGGAATCCAGCGAACACCGGGGAGCTGTTTTTT. It yields the protein CAWNPANTGELFF.

This clone was detected a few times. The genes are TRBV7-9 and TRBJ2-7, with 8 positions matching TRBD1. This CDR3 region has 15 residues. J lost 2 bases, V lost 1 base, and 4 bases had no gene match. Germline V CDR1 and CDR2: SEHNR, FQNEAQ (reference sequence). CDR3 region: CASSLGTGSAYEQYF. The CDR3 DNA follows: TGTGCCAGCAGCTTAGGGACAGGGTCTGCCTACGAGCAGTACTTC. The full variable domain, rest sourced from reference TRBV7-9 and TRBJ2-7, is DTGVSQNPRHKITKRGQNVTFRCDPISEHNRLYWYRQTLGQGPEFLTYFQNEAQLEKSRLLSDRFSAERPKGSFSTLEIQRTEQGDSAMYLCASSLGTGSAYEQYFGPGTRLTVT.

This clone was recorded once. This rearrangement joins TRBV28 to TRBJ1-1; D possibly corresponds to TRBD1 (6 bases). Trimming stripped 5 bases from V and 1 base from J, with 14 bases between. Germline V gene data show CDR1 as MDHEN and CDR2 as SYDVKM. This CDR3 is 15 amino acids long. The CDR3 DNA follows: TGTGCCAGCAGTGACTCAGGGGTTGCGAACACTGAAGCTTTCTTT. Translating it yields CASSDSGVANTEAFF.

The chain recombines TRBV4-3 with TRBJ1-3, with 10 bases that match TRBD1. Germline lookup yields CDR1 LGHNA and CDR2 YSLEER. The CDR3 loop spans 19 amino acids. J gave up 2 bases and V 0 bases, and 10 bases lay outside the gene matches. The CDR3 reads CASSQEAPGTGVTGNTIYF. CDR3 bases: TGCGCCAGCAGCCAAGAAGCCCCCGGGACAGGGGTTACTGGAAACACCATATATTTT.

The V and J genes are TRBV12-3 or TRBV12-4 and TRBJ2-7; D unclear. V lost 5 bases and J lost 3, with 8 bases in between. CDR3 size: 12 residues. The CDR3 region has the DNA TGTGCCAGCAGTCGAGGATTCTACGAGCAGTACTTC. The encoded protein is CASSRGFYEQYF.

V gene TRBV6-2 or TRBV6-3 combines with J gene TRBJ2-7, with D possibly TRBD1 on 6 matching bases. The ends were cut back, 6 bases at V and 3 bases at J, with 24 bases in the middle. CDR1 MNHEY and CDR2 SVGEGT come from the germline V gene. The CDR3 has 17 residues. CDR3 sequence: CASSQSPMGTRIYEQYF. The CDR3 DNA reads as TGTGCCAGCAGCCAATCTCCTATGGGGACAAGGATCTACGAGCAGTACTTC.

Remarks on this clone: The same CDR3 is also encoded by other DNA sequences in this sample. Here the CDR3 reads CASSRGGYGYTF. DNA for the CDR3: TGTGCCAGCAGCCGGGGGGGCTATGGCTACACCTTC. This chain connects TRBV12-3 or TRBV12-4 to TRBJ1-2, with a possible D match to TRBD1 (5 bases). This CDR3 is 12 amino acids long. V was shortened by 6 bases and J by 4 bases, with 9 bases between the two germline ends.

This rearrangement joins TRBV5-6 to TRBJ2-7, with 8 bases lining up with TRBD2. The CDR3 is 15 amino acids. Trimming at V came to 2 bases and at J to 2 bases, leaving 6 bases not matched to a gene. Germline CDR1 SGHDT, CDR2 YYEEEE. In DNA form, the CDR3 reads TGTGCCAGCAGCTTAGGAGCGGGAGCTACCTACGAGCAGTACTTC. The encoded protein is CASSLGAGATYEQYF.

The chain has TRBV7-9 and TRBJ1-1; D gene uncertain. The CDR3 has 15 amino acids. Germline CDR1 and CDR2: SEHNR and FQNEAQ (reference sequence). Trimming left V 3 bases short and J 4 bases short, with 15 bases between. CDR3 sequence: CASSFGLDGSTEAFF. CDR3 nucleotides: TGTGCCAGCAGCTTCGGCCTGGATGGGAGCACTGAAGCTTTCTTT. Drawing the rest from reference TRBV7-9 and TRBJ1-1, the complete variable domain is DTGVSQNPRHKITKRGQNVTFRCDPISEHNRLYWYRQTLGQGPEFLTYFQNEAQLEKSRLLSDRFSAERPKGSFSTLEIQRTEQGDSAMYLCASSFGLDGSTEAFFGQGTRLTVV.

CDR3 coding DNA: TGTGCCAGCAGTCCCTCGGGGACAGGGGACCCCACAGATACGCAGTATTTT. This sequence encodes CASSPSGTGDPTDTQYF. This chain joins TRBV28 and TRBJ2-3, with 10 bases matching TRBD1. V lost 5 bases, J lost 2 bases, and 10 bases stayed unmatched. CDR3 size: 17 residues. Looked up from germline, CDR1 is MDHEN and CDR2 is SYDVKM.

The V gene is TRBV23-1, the J gene TRBJ1-5; no clear D. TRBV23-1 is sorted into the ORF group, with uncertain function. V was cut by 3 bases and J by 2 bases, with 8 bases left in between. This CDR3 is built from 14 residues. This chain's CDR3 is CASSHPPGNQPQHF. Written as DNA, the CDR3 is TGCGCCAGCAGTCACCCCCCAGGCAATCAGCCCCAGCATTTT.